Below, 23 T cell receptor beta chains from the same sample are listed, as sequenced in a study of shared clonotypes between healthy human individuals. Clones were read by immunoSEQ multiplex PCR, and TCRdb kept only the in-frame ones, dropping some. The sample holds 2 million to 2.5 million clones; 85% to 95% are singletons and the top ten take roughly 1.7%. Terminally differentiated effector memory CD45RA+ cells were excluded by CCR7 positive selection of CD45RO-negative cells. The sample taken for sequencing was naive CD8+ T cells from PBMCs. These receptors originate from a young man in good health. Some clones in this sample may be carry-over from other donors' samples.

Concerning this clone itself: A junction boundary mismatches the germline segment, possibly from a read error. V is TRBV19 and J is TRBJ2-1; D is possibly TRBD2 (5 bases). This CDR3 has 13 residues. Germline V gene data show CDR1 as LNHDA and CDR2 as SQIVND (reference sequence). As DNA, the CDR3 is TGTGCCAGTAGTACCCTCGACTACCATGAGCAGTTCTTC. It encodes CASSTLDYHEQFF.

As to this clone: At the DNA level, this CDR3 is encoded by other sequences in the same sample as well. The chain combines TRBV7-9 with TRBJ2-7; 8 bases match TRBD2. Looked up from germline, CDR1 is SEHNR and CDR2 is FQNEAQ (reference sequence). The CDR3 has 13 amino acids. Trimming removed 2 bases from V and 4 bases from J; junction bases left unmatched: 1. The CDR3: CASSLSGSYEQYF. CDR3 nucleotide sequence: TGTGCCAGCAGCTTAAGCGGGAGTTACGAGCAGTACTTC.

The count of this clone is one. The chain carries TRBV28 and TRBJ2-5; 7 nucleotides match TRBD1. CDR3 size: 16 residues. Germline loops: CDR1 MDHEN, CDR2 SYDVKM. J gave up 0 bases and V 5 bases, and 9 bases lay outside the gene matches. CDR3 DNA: TGTGCCAGCAGTCTTATAGGGACAGAAGACCAAGAGACCCAGTACTTC. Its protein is CASSLIGTEDQETQYF. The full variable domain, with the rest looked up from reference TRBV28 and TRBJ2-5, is DVKVTQSSRYLVKRTGEKVFLECVQDMDHENMFWYRQDPGLGLRLIYFSYDVKMKEKGDIPEGYSVSREKKERFSLILESASTNQTSMYLCASSLIGTEDQETQYFGPGTRLLVL.

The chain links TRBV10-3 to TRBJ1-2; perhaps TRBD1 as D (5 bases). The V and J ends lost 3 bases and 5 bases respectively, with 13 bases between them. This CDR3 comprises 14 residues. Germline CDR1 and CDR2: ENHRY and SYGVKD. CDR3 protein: CAISEIEGVYGYTF. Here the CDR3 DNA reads TGTGCCATCAGTGAAATTGAAGGGGTGTATGGCTACACCTTC.

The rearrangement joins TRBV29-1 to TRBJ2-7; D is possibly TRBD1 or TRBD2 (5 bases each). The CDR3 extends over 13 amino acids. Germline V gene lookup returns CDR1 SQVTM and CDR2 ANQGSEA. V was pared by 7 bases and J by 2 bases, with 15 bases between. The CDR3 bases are TGCAGCGCGGCGCCCGGGGCGGCCTACGAGCAGTACTTC. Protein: CSAAPGAAYEQYF.

The CDR3, as DNA: TGTGCCAGCAGCTCTATGACAGGGTTTGCTAATGAAAAACTGTTTTTT. This codes for CASSSMTGFANEKLFF. The chain uses TRBV7-9 and TRBJ1-4; 7 bases are shared with TRBD1. V lost 4 bases to trimming and J lost 3 bases; unmatched junction nucleotides: 8. Germline CDR1 reads SEHNR; CDR2 reads FQNEAQ (reference sequence). This CDR3 is built from 16 residues.

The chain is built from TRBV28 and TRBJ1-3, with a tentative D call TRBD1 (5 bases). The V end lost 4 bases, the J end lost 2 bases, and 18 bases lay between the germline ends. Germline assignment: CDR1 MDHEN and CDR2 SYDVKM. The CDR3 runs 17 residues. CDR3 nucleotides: TGTGCCAGCAGTTCCTGGGACCCTTGGAAGACTGGAAACACCATATATTTT. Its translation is CASSSWDPWKTGNTIYF.

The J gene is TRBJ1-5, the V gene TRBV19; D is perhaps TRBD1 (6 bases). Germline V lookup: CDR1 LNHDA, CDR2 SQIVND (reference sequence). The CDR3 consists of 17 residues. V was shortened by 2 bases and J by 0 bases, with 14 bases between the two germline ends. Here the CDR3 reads CASSIFGGSDSNQPQHF. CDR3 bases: TGTGCCAGTAGTATATTTGGGGGCTCGGATAGCAATCAGCCCCAGCATTTT.

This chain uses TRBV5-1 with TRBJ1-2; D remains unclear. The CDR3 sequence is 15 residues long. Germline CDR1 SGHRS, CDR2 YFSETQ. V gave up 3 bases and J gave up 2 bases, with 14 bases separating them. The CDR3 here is CASSWSPGPNYGYTF. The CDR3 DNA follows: TGCGCCAGCAGCTGGAGTCCAGGTCCAAACTATGGCTACACCTTC.

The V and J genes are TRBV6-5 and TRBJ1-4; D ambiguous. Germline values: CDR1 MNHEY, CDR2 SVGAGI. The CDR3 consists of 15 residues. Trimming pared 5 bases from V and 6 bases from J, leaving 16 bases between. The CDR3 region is CASSRRRPWDEKLFF. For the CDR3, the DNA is TGTGCCAGCAGTCGGCGGAGACCCTGGGATGAAAAACTGTTTTTT.

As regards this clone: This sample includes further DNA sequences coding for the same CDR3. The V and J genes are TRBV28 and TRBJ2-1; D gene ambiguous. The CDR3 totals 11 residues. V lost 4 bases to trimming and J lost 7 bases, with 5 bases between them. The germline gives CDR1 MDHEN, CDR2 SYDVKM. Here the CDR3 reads CASSSLNEQFF. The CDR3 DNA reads TGTGCCAGCAGTTCACTGAATGAGCAGTTCTTC. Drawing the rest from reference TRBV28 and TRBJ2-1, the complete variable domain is DVKVTQSSRYLVKRTGEKVFLECVQDMDHENMFWYRQDPGLGLRLIYFSYDVKMKEKGDIPEGYSVSREKKERFSLILESASTNQTSMYLCASSSLNEQFFGPGTRLTVL.

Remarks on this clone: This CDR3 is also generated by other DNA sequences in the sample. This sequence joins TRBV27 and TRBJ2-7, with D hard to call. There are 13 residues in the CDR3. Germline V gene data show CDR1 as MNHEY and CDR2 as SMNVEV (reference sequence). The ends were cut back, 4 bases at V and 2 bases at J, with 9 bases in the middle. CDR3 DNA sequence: TGTGCCAGCAGTTCCGGACGGACCTACGAGCAGTACTTC. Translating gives CASSSGRTYEQYF.

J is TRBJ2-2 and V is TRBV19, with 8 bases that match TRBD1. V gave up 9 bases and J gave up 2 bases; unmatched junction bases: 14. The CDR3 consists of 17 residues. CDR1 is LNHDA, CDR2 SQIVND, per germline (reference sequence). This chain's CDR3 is CASGDRSGQLNTGELFF. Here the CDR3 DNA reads TGTGCCAGCGGGGACAGGTCGGGACAGCTAAACACCGGGGAGCTGTTTTTT. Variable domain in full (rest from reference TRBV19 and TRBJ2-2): DGGITQSPKYLFRKEGQNVTLSCEQNLNHDAMYWYRQDPGQGLRLIYYSQIVNDFQKGDIAEGYSVSREKKESFPLTVTSAQKNPTAFYLCASGDRSGQLNTGELFFGEGSRLTVL.

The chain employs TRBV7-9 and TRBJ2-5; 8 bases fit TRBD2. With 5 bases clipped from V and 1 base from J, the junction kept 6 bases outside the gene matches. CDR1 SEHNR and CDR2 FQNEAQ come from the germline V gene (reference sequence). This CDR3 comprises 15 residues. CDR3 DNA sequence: TGTGCCAGCAGCCTGACGGGGGGGGTCCAAGAGACCCAGTACTTC. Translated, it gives CASSLTGGVQETQYF.

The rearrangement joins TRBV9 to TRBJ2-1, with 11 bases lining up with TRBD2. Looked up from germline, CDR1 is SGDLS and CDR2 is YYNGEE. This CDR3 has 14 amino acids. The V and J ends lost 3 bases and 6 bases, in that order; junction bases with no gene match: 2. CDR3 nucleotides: TGTGCCAGCAGCGCGACTAGCGGGGTCAATGAGCAGTTCTTC. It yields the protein CASSATSGVNEQFF.

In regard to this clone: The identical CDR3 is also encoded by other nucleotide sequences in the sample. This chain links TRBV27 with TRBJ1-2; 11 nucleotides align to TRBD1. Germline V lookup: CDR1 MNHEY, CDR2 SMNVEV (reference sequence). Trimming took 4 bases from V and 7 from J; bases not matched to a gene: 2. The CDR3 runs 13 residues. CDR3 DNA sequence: TGTGCCAGCAGTTGGACAGGGGGCTTTGGCTACACCTTC. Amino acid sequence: CASSWTGGFGYTF.

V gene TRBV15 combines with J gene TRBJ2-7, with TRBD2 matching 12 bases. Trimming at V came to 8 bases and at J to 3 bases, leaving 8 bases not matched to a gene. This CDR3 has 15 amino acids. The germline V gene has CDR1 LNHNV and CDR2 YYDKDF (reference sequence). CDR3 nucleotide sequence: TGTGCCACCGGCCGACTAGCGGGAGTGGGCTACGAGCAGTACTTC. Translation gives CATGRLAGVGYEQYF. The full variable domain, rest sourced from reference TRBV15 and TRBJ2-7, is DAMVIQNPRYQVTQFGKPVTLSCSQTLNHNVMYWYQQKSSQAPKLLFHYYDKDFNNEADTPDNFQSRRPNTSFCFLDIRSPGLGDTAMYLCATGRLAGVGYEQYFGPGTRLTVT.

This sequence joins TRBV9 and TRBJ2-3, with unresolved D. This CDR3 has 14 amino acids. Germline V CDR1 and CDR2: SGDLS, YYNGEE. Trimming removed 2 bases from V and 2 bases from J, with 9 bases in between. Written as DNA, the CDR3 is TGTGCCAGCAGCGTTTTGGGGAACACAGATACGCAGTATTTT. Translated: CASSVLGNTDTQYF.

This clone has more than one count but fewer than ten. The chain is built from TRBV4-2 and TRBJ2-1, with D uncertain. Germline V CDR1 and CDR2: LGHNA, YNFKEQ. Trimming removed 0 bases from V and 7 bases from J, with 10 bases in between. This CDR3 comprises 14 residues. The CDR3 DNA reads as TGTGCCAGCAGCCAAGATAGGCGGATTAATGAGCAGTTCTTC. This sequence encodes CASSQDRRINEQFF.

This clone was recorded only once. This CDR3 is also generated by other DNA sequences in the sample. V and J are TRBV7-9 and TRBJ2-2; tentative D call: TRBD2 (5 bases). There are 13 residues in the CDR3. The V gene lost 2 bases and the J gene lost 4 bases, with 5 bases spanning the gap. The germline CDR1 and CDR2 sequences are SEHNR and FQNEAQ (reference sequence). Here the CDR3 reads CASSLSGTGELFF. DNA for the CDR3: TGTGCCAGCAGCTTAAGCGGCACCGGGGAGCTGTTTTTT.

CDR3 nucleotide sequence: TGTGCCAGCAGTTTATACGGGGAACACAATGGCTACACCTTC. Its translation: CASSLYGEHNGYTF. The V and J genes are TRBV27 and TRBJ1-2; unclear D gene. The V and J ends lost 1 base and 6 bases respectively, with 12 bases between them. The germline CDR1 and CDR2 sequences are MNHEY and SMNVEV (reference sequence). This CDR3 region has 14 residues.

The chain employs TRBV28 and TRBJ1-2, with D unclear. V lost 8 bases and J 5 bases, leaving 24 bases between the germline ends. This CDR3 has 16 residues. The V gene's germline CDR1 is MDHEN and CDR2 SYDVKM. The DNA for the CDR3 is TGTGCCAGCCTATCCACAAGAGAAACGAAGGCGTATGGCTACACCTTC. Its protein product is CASLSTRETKAYGYTF.

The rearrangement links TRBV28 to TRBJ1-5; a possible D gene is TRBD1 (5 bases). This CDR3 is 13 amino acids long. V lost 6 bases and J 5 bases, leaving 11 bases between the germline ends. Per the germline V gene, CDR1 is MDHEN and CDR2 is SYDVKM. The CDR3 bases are TGTGCCAGCAGGCCTTGGGGCGATCAGCCCCAGCATTTT. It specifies CASRPWGDQPQHF.